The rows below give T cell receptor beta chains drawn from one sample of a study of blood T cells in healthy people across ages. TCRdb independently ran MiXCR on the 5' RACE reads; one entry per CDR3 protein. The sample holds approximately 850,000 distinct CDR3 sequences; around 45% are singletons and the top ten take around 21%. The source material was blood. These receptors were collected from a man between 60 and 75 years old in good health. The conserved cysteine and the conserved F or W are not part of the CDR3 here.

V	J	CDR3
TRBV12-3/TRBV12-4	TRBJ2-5	ASSFQGGVGTQY
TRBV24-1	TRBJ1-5	ATSESGHGHQSQH
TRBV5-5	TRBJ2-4	ASSDEGQGALLDIQY
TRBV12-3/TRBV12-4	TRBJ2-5	ASSPTRQETQY
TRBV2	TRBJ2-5	ASSVYGKTQY
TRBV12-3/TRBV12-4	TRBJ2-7	ASGPSGTSYEQY
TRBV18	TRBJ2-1	ASSTEGTGQF
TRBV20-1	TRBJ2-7	SANAGSWEQY
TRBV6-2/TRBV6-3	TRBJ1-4	ASSYRITEKLF
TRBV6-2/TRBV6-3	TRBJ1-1	ASSLTSRAF
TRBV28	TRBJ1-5	ASSFGTLRNQPQH
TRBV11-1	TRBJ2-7	ASSRGSKQY
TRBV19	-	ASSSGQGVHEQY
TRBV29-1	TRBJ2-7	SVVTGTYEQY
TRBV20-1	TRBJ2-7	SAIYLSYEQY
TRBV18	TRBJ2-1	ASSITPGTSGGLLWNEQF
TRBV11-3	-	ASSTWDRGVETQY
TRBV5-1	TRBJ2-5	ASSPGVRETQY
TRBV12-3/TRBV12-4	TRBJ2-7	ASRRHSSYEQY
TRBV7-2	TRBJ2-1	ASSLDRQVNEQF
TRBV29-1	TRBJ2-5	SVERAPGGGTQY
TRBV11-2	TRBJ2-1	ASSLLDRPYNEQF
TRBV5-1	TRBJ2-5	ASSPSVGDQETQY